The text below deals with one T cell receptor (beta chain). Its antigen is unknown. The germline gene is not matched at one end of the junction; a read error may be the cause. The data originate from a study of OX40 agonist ivuxolimab in advanced cancers. Study summary: Prior anti-PD-1, anti-PD-L1 or anti-CTLA-4 therapy did not bar entry, and 40% had some.

Study-wide points: On average, CD8+ T cells showed a greater number of expanded clones than CD4+. By week 6 at 0.1 to 3.0 mg/kg, blood CD4+ and CD8+ T cells had expanded clonally. Some nonresponders likewise displayed low normalized T-cell clonal expansion.

The table came from immunoSEQ multiplex PCR; TCRdb's copy has only in-frame clones and leaves some out. Here the sample spans 89,000 or so clones, less than 95% being singletons. This CDR3 spans 16 amino acids. Per the germline V gene, CDR1 is LGHNA and CDR2 is YSLEER. The sample here was CD4+ or CD8+ T cells sorted from blood, taken in a trial of the OX40 agonist ivuxolimab. This chain joins TRBV4-3 and TRBJ1-2; 8 bases line up with TRBD1. The TCR sequence derives from an adult with an advanced solid tumor such as melanoma, head and neck, liver or kidney cancer. DNA of the CDR3: TGCACCAGCAGCCAAGACACAGCCCAGGGGGCTTTTGGCTACACCTTC. This gives the protein CTSSQDTAQGAFGYTF.